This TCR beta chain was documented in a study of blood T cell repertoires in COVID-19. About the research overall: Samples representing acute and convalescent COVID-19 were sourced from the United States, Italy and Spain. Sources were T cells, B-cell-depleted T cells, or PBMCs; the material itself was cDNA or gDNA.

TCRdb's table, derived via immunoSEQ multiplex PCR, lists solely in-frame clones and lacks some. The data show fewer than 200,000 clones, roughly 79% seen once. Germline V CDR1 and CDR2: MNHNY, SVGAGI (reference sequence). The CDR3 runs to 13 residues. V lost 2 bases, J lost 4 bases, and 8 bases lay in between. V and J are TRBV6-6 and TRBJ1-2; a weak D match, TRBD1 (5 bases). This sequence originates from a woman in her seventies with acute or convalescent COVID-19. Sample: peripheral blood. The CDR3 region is CASSYLQGYGYTF. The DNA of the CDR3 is TGTGCCAGCAGTTACCTCCAGGGCTATGGCTACACCTTC.